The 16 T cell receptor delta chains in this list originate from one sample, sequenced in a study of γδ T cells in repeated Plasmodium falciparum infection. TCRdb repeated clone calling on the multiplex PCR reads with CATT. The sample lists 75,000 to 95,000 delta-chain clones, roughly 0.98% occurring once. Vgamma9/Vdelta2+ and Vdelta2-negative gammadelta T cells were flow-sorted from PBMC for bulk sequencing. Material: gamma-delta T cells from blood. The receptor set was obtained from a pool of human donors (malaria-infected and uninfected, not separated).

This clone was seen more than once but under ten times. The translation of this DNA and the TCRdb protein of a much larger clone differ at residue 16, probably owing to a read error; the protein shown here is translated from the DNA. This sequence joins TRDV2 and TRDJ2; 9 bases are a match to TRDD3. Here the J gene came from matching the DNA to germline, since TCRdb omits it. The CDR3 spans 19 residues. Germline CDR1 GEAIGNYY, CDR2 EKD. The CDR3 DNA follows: TGTGCCTGTGACACGGCGACTGGGGGAGATACAGGATTGACAGCAAAACTCTTCTTT. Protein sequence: CACDTATGGDTGLTAKLFF.

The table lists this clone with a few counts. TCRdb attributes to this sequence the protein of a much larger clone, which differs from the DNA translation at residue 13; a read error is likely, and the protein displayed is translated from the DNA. Written as DNA, the CDR3 is TGTGCTCTTGGCTCTCGGCTCGTTGACGGGGGGATGGATGCTAAACTCATCTTT. This sequence encodes CALGSRLVDGGMDAKLIF. The chain carries TRDV1 and TRDJ1; TRDD3 aligns across 7 bases. No J segment appears in TCRdb, so it was assigned here by matching the sequence to germline. Germline CDR1 is TSWWSYY and CDR2 is QGS. V shed 6 bases, J shed 7 bases, and the junction held 23 bases outside the gene matches. The CDR3 has 18 amino acids.

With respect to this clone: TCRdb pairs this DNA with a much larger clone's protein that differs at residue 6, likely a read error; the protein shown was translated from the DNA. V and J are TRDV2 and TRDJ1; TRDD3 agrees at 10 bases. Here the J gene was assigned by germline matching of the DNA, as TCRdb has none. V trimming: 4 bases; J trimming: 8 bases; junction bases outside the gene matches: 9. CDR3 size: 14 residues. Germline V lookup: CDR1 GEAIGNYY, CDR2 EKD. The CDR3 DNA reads TGTGCCTGTGATCGACCGGGGGATACGGAAAAACTCATCTTT. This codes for CACDRPGDTEKLIF.

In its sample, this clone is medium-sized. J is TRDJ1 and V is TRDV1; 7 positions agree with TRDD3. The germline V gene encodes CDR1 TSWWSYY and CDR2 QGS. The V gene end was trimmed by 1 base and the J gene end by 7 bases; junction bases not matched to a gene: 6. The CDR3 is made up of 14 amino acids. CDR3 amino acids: CALGERIWGAKLIF. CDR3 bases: TGTGCTCTTGGGGAACGGATCTGGGGGGCTAAACTCATCTTT.

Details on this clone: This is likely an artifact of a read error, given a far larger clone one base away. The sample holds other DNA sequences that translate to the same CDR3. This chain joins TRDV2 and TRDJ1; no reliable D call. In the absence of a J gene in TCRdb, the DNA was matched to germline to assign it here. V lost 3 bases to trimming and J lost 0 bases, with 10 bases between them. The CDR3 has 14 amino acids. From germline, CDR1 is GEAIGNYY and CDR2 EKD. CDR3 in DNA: TGTGCCTGTGACCGACTCGAGTACACCGATAAACTCATCTTT. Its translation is CACDRLEYTDKLIF.

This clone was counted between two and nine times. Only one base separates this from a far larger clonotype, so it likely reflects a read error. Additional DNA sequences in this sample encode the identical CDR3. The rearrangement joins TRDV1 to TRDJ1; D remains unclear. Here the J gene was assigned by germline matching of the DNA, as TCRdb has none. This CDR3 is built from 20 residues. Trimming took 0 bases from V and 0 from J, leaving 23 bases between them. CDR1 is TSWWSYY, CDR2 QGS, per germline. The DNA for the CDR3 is TGTGCTCTTGGGGAACTCCCCGGGGCCGCTGGAGGACGATACACCGATAAACTCATCTTT. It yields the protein CALGELPGAAGGRYTDKLIF.

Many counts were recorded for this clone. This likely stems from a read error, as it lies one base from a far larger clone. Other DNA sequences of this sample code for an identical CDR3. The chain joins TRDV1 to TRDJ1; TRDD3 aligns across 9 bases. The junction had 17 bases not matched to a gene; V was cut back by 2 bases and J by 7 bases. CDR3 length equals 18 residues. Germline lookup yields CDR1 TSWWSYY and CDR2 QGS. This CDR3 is CALGETQELLGDTLKLIF. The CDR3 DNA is TGTGCTCTTGGGGAAACGCAGGAACTACTGGGGGACACCCTTAAACTCATCTTT.

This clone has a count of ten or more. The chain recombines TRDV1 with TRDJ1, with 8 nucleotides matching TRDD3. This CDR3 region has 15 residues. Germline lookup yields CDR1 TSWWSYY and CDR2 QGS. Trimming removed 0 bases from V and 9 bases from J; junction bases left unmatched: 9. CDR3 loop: CALGELPLLGEELIF. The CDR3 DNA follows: TGTGCTCTTGGGGAACTGCCACTGCTGGGGGAGGAACTCATCTTT.

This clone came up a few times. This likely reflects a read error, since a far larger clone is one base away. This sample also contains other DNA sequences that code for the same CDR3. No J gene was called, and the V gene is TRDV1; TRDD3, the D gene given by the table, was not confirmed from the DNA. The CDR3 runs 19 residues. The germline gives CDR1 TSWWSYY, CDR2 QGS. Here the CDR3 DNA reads TGTGCTCTTGGGGAACTAATCTCCTATAAGATACTCCTACACCCCGTTCTCATCTTT. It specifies CALGELISYKILLHPVLIF.

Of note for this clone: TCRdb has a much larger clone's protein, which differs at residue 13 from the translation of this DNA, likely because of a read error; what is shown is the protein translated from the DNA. The CDR3 bases are TGTGCTCTTGGGGAAGGCGTAAGCGGAGACACCGATATACTCATCTTT. It codes for CALGEGVSGDTDILIF. The chain is built from TRDV1 and TRDJ1; D gene unclear. The CDR3 extends over 16 amino acids. CDR1 is TSWWSYY and CDR2 is QGS in the germline V gene.

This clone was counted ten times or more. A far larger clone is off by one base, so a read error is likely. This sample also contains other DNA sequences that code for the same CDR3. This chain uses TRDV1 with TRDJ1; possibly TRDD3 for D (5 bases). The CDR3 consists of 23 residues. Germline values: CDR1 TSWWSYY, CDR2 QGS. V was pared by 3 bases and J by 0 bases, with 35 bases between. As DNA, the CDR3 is TGTGCTCTTGGGGATCACATCCCTGTAGTGCCACCGGGGGTCTTACCGTACACCGATAAACTCATCTTT. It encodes CALGDHIPVVPPGVLPYTDKLIF.

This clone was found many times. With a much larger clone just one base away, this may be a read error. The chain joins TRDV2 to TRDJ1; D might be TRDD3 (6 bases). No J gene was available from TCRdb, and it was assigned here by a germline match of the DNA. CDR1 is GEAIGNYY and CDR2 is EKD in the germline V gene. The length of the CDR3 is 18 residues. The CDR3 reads CACDTGGTHWEITDKLIF. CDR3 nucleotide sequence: TGCGCCTGTGACACCGGAGGTACTCACTGGGAGATCACCGATAAACTCATCTTT.

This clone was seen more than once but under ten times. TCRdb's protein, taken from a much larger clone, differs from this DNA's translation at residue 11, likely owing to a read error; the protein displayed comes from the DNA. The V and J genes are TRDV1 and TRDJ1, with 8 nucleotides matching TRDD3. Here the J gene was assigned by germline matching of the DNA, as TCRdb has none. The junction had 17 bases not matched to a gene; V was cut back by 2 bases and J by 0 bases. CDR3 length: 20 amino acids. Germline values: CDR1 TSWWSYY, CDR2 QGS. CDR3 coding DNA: TGTGCTCTTGGGGAAGGTTCCGCGTGGGGGATGCAGGCTTACACCGATAAACTCATCTTT. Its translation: CALGEGSAWGMQAYTDKLIF.

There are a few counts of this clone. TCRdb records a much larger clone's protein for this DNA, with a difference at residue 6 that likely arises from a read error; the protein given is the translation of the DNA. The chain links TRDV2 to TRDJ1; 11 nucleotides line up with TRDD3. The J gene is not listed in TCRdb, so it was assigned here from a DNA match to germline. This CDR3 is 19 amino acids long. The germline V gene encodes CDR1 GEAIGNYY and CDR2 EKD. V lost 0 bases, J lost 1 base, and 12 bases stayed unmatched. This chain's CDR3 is CACDTARGGGYASTDKLIF. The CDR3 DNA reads TGTGCCTGTGACACCGCACGAGGTGGGGGATACGCGAGCACCGATAAACTCATCTTT.

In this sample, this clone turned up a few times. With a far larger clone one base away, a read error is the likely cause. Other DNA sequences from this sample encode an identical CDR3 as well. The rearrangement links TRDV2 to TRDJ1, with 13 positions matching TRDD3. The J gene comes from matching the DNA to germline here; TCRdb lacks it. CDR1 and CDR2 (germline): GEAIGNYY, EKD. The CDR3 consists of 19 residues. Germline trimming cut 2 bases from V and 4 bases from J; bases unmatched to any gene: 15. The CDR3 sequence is CACDSLLGDTLGKGDKLIF. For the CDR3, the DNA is TGTGCCTGTGACAGTTTACTGGGGGATACGCTCGGGAAGGGCGATAAACTCATCTTT.

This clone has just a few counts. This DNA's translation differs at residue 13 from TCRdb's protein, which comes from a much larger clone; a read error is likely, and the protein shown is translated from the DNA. CDR3 residues: CACDTVGSRYTDRLIF. CDR3 nucleotide sequence: TGTGCCTGTGACACCGTGGGGTCCCGGTACACCGATAGACTCATCTTT. The chain carries TRDV2 and TRDJ1, with D maybe TRDD3 (5 bases). TCRdb carries no J gene annotation; the J gene was assigned here by matching the DNA with germline. The CDR3 length is 16 residues. Germline CDR1 and CDR2: GEAIGNYY and EKD.